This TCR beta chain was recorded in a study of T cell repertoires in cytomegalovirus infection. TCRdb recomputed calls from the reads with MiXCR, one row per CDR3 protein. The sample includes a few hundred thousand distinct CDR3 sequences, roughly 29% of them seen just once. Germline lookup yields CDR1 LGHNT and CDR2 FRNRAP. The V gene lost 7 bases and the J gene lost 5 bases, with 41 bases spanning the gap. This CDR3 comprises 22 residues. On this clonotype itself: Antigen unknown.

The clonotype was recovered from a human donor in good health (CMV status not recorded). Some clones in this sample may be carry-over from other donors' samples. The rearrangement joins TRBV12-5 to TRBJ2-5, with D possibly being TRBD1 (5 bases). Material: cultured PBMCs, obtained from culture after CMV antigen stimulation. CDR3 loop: CASARPWDYPGIGPPQEETQYF. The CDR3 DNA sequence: TGTGCTAGTGCTCGCCCCTGGGATTATCCAGGGATCGGGCCTCCCCAGGAGGAGACCCAGTACTTC.